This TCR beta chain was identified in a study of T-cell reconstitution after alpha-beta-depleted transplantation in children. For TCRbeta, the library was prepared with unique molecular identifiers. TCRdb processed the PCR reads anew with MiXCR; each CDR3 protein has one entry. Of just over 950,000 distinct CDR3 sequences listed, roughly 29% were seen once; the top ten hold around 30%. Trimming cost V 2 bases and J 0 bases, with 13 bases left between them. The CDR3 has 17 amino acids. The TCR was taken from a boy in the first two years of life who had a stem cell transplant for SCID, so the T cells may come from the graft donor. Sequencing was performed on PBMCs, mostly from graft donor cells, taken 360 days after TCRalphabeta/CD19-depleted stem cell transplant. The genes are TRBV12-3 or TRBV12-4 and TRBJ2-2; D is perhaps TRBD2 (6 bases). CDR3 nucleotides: TGTGCCAGCAGTTTACGGTTCGGGGGTTCGAACACCGGGGAGCTGTTTTTT. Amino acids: CASSLRFGGSNTGELFF.